The rows below give T cell receptor beta chains drawn from one sample of a study of control samples from healthy donors and cancer patients. The table came from immunoSEQ multiplex PCR; TCRdb's copy has only in-frame clones and leaves some out. Here the sample spans 65,000 to 90,000 clones, 85% to 95% being singletons. Material: blood. These receptors originate from a woman aged 30 to 39 in good health. Each CDR3 is given with its conserved first and last residue. A D gene is named only where the DNA matches it firmly. The size entry is marked missing in some rows and otherwise reads once, few, many or a size class.

>TRBJ1-2|NA|NA|TRBV27
CASSTQGSYGYTF
TGTGCCAGCAGTACACAGGGTTCTTATGGCTACACCTTC
>TRBJ1-2|NA|NA|TRBV28
CASSLTEPLGYTF
TGTGCCAGCAGTTTGACAGAGCCCCTTGGCTACACCTTC
>TRBJ2-3|NA|NA|TRBV7-2
CASSRIRNTQYF
TGTGCCAGCAGCCGAATTAGGAATACGCAGTATTTT
>TRBJ1-2|NA|NA|TRBV7-9
CASSLDAGSYYGYTF
TGTGCCAGCAGCTTAGATGCGGGGAGCTACTATGGCTACACCTTC
>TRBJ1-5|NA|once|TRBV2
CASRGGQPQHF
TGTGCCAGCCGCGGCGGTCAGCCCCAGCATTTT
>TRBJ2-1|NA|NA|TRBV6-6
CASSGTRYNEQFF
TGTGCCAGCAGCGGGACACGCTACAATGAGCAGTTCTTC
>TRBJ1-5|NA|NA|TRBV19
CASSIVLRTNQPQHF
TGTGCCAGTAGTATAGTATTACGGACAAATCAGCCCCAGCATTTT
>TRBJ2-1|NA|NA|TRBV3-1/TRBV3-2
CASNPGNEQFF
TGTGCCAGCAACCCCGGCAATGAGCAGTTCTTC
>TRBJ2-1|NA|NA|TRBV4-1
CASSLEFGFYNEQFF
TGCGCCAGCAGCCTAGAGTTTGGGTTCTACAATGAGCAGTTCTTC
>TRBJ1-5|TRBD1|NA|TRBV19
CASTRQGVSNQPQHF
TGTGCCAGTACAAGACAGGGTGTCAGCAATCAGCCCCAGCATTTT
>TRBJ1-5|NA|NA|TRBV21-1
CASSKTGGNQPQHF
TGTGCCAGCAGCAAGACAGGGGGTAATCAGCCCCAGCATTTT
>TRBJ2-2|NA|NA|TRBV9
CASSSMNTGELFF
TGTGCCAGCAGCTCCATGAACACCGGGGAGCTGTTTTTT
>TRBJ2-2|TRBD2|NA|TRBV11-2
CASSRSGGNTGELFF
TGTGCCAGCAGCCGAAGCGGGGGGAACACCGGGGAGCTGTTTTTT
>TRBJ1-6|NA|once|TRBV7-9
CASSLGGLGSPLHF
TGTGCCAGCAGCTTAGGGGGGCTAGGTTCACCCCTCCACTTT
>TRBJ1-1|TRBD1|NA|TRBV6-5
CASSYSWDRATEAFF
TGTGCCAGCAGTTACTCGTGGGACAGGGCCACTGAAGCTTTCTTT
>TRBJ2-3|TRBD2|NA|TRBV6-5
CASRLTGTSGREYF
TGTGCCAGCAGGCTAACCGGGACTAGCGGAAGGGAGTATTTT
>TRBJ2-3|NA|NA|TRBV11-2
CASSLVAADTQYF
TGTGCCAGCAGCTTAGTAGCAGCAGATACGCAGTATTTT
>TRBJ1-6|NA|NA|TRBV19
CASSTPPTQSSYNSPLHF
TGTGCCAGTAGTACCCCACCGACCCAGAGCTCCTATAATTCACCCCTCCACTTT
>TRBJ1-2|TRBD1|NA|TRBV6-5
CASGQGVGYTF
TGTGCCAGTGGACAGGGAGTTGGCTACACCTTC
>TRBJ1-1|TRBD1|NA|TRBV4-2
CASSRDREIAFF
TGTGCCAGCAGCCGAGACAGGGAGATAGCTTTCTTT
>TRBJ1-2|NA|once|TRBV9
CASSVDRTPFGYTF
TGTGCCAGCAGCGTAGACAGGACACCTTTTGGCTACACCTTC
>TRBJ2-7|TRBD2|NA|TRBV7-9
CASSPSGSYEQYF
TGTGCCAGCAGCCCGAGCGGGAGCTACGAGCAGTACTTC
>TRBJ2-2|TRBD2|NA|TRBV7-2
CASSLSGGLGRGELFF
TGTGCCAGCAGCTTAAGCGGGGGACTGGGACGCGGGGAGCTGTTTTTT
>TRBJ1-6|NA|NA|TRBV6-5
CATQGYNSPLHF
TGTGCCACGCAGGGGTATAATTCACCCCTCCACTTT
>TRBJ1-1|NA|NA|TRBV18
CASSPGGGYTEAFF
TGTGCCAGCTCACCGGGGGGTGGATACACTGAAGCTTTCTTT
>TRBJ1-2|NA|once|TRBV5-1
CASSLSSSFSEGNYGYTF
TGCGCCAGCAGCTTGAGCTCCTCCTTCTCGGAGGGAAACTATGGCTACACCTTC
>TRBJ1-2|NA|NA|TRBV12-3/TRBV12-4
CASSPQRVPGYTF
TGTGCCAGCAGTCCCCAAAGGGTGCCCGGCTACACCTTC
>TRBJ2-3|NA|NA|TRBV7-9
CASSPSPRRLSTDTQYF
TGTGCCAGCAGCCCCTCTCCGAGGCGGCTCTCCACAGATACGCAGTATTTT
>TRBJ2-3|NA|NA|TRBV19
CASSNRGGRGDTQYF
TGTGCCAGTAGTAACCGAGGGGGTCGGGGGGATACGCAGTATTTT
>TRBJ1-2|TRBD1|once|TRBV30
CAWSSGTGGTYGYTF
TGTGCCTGGAGTAGCGGGACAGGGGGAACGTATGGCTACACCTTC
>TRBJ2-1|TRBD1|once|TRBV4-1
CASSQGQGFAENSDNEQFF
TGCGCCAGCAGCCAAGGACAGGGTTTCGCCGAGAACTCAGACAATGAGCAGTTCTTC
>TRBJ1-1|NA|NA|TRBV27
CASRLGVSTEAFF
TGTGCCAGCCGCCTAGGAGTTTCCACTGAAGCTTTCTTT
>TRBJ1-1|NA|NA|TRBV2
CASSLTVNTEAFF
TGTGCCAGCAGCCTTACAGTGAACACTGAAGCTTTCTTT
>TRBJ1-1|NA|NA|TRBV7-8
CASSSVGDTEAFF
TGTGCCAGCAGCTCCGTGGGGGACACTGAAGCTTTCTTT
>TRBJ2-3|NA|NA|TRBV13
CASSTITGTDTQYF
TGTGCCAGCAGCACCATAACAGGGACAGATACGCAGTATTTT
>TRBJ1-1|TRBD1|once|TRBV18
CASSRGQSTEAFF
TGTGCCAGCTCACGGGGACAGTCCACTGAAGCTTTCTTT
>TRBJ1-4|TRBD1|once|TRBV9
CASSPLRDRANEKLFF
TGTGCCAGCAGCCCCCTTAGGGACAGGGCTAATGAAAAACTGTTTTTT
>TRBJ2-3|NA|NA|TRBV30
CAWSAGSGADTQYF
TGTGCCTGGAGTGCGGGGTCGGGGGCAGATACGCAGTATTTT
>TRBJ1-4|NA|NA|TRBV15
CATSRRRDSSEKLFF
TGTGCCACCAGCAGACGTAGGGACTCGTCGGAAAAACTGTTTTTT
>TRBJ2-2|TRBD1|NA|TRBV18
CASSPSRDRAGELFF
TGTGCCAGCTCACCCTCCCGGGACAGGGCCGGGGAGCTGTTTTTT
>TRBJ2-5|TRBD2|once|TRBV27
CASSSRSGGRMGETQYF
TGTGCCAGCAGTTCTAGGTCGGGGGGGCGAATGGGAGAGACCCAGTACTTC
>TRBJ2-3|NA|NA|TRBV10-3
CAISTFTDTQYF
TGTGCCATCAGCACCTTCACAGATACGCAGTATTTT
>TRBJ2-2|NA|few|TRBV10-1
CASSVGGGAGELFF
TGCGCCAGCAGTGTTGGCGGCGGCGCCGGGGAGCTGTTTTTT
>TRBJ2-7|TRBD1|NA|TRBV3-1/TRBV3-2
CASSQATGGPYEQYF
TGTGCCAGCAGCCAAGCCACAGGGGGCCCCTACGAGCAGTACTTC
>TRBJ2-7|NA|NA|TRBV5-1
CASSLRLDRGEQYF
TGCGCCAGCAGCCTACGGCTTGACAGAGGCGAGCAGTACTTC
>TRBJ1-6|TRBD1|NA|TRBV7-8
CASSLVGTADSPLHF
TGTGCCAGCAGCTTAGTAGGGACAGCAGATTCACCCCTCCACTTT
>TRBJ2-2|TRBD2|NA|TRBV7-6
CASSPGLAGIDGELFF
TGTGCCAGCAGCCCGGGACTAGCGGGGATCGACGGGGAGCTGTTTTTT
>TRBJ2-3|NA|NA|TRBV10-2
CASSGRGVRFADTQYF
TGCGCCAGCAGTGGGCGGGGTGTTAGGTTCGCAGATACGCAGTATTTT
>TRBJ1-1|NA|once|TRBV11-2
CASSSYYQNTEAFF
TGTGCCAGCAGCTCCTATTACCAGAACACTGAAGCTTTCTTT
>TRBJ2-5|NA|NA|TRBV28
CASSFLFGGPRRSQETQYF
TGTGCCAGCAGTTTTTTATTTGGGGGCCCCAGGCGGTCCCAAGAGACCCAGTACTTC
>TRBJ1-5|TRBD1|NA|TRBV6-6
CASSLTTGGYQPQHF
TGTGCCAGCAGTTTGACGACAGGGGGTTATCAGCCCCAGCATTTT
>TRBJ1-5|NA|NA|TRBV2
CASSGRDNQPQHF
TGTGCCAGCAGTGGAAGGGACAATCAGCCCCAGCATTTT
>TRBJ1-2|NA|NA|TRBV5-4
CASSLSAPHYGYTF
TGTGCCAGCAGCTTGTCGGCACCCCACTATGGCTACACCTTC